The subject of this entry is one T cell receptor beta chain. The specificity of this receptor is unknown. The input lacks base qualities; no much larger clone sits a single base away. The immunoSEQ kit was used, according to the manufacturer's recommendations, to generate TCR beta libraries from genomic DNA. To prepare the libraries, a first multiplex PCR with proprietary primers was run, followed by a second PCR that added unique barcodes, and a bead cleanup was done after each round. A kit-provided positive control reaction and a negative control reaction were included in every sample batch. The final libraries were assessed on an Agilent 4200 TapeStation D1000 ScreenTape, pooled by volume, and quantified by qPCR. Sequencing was performed on an Illumina NextSeq500 using a MidOutput 150-cycle cartridge, with 156 Read1 cycles, 15 Index1 cycles, and the kit custom primers. The pooled library was loaded at approximately 1 pM, with an approximately 21% PhiX control spiked in. Per the source publication's procedure: Vendor-processed data were analyzed in R, and a clonotype was defined as all T cells sharing the same CDR3 nucleotide sequence. In the clone abundance analyses, frequencies were normalized to the 10,000 most abundant clones in each sample. Public T cell clones, which averaged fewer than five per sample, were excluded before analysis. Tumor-enriched clonotypes and baseline blood-enriched clonotypes were defined as those with an abundance difference of at least 32-fold between compartments. A beta-binomial differential abundance model was applied to find clonotypes that expanded or contracted between blood time points. Tumor-blood repertoire similarity was measured with the Baroni-Urbani and Buser coefficient, and groups were compared using two-tailed Wilcoxon tests in R. TCRdb re-hosts the immuneACCESS table, in-frame sequences only. Its copies lack some clones; in the studies checked, an unresolved V gene accounts for under half of them, and the cause for the rest is not known. V and J calls and clone size are those listed in that table; D and trimming were worked out from the DNA. The sample table contains about 160,000 clones; only one count was recorded for 88% of them. The ten largest account for around 4% of the sample.

This sample's time point label indicates: baseline pretreatment blood. Sample treatment or condition, as interpreted from the label and publication: 15 Gy SBRT to primary tumor, nephrectomy 4 weeks later. To track tumor-enriched clonotypes, serial peripheral blood was sampled from radiation-treated patients at baseline and at 2 weeks and 4 weeks after SBRT. Renal cell carcinoma with clear cell pathology was present in all patients. The QIAamp DNA Blood Mini Kit (Qiagen) was used to prepare genomic DNA for TCR sequencing. The analyses included just those samples that passed every quality control check. V drops 3 bases and J drops 0 bases, leaving 11 bases in between. CDR1 and CDR2 (LNHDA, SQIVND) derive from the germline V gene (reference sequence). The CDR3 goes from the cysteine to the phenylalanine over 16 residues. Of all the DNA, just the CDR3 is kept, 48 bases in frame from base 1. This sample was taken from a study of radiation and T cells in renal cell carcinoma (dated by TCRdb to 2020 to 2021). For the wider study: The samples were drawn from a clinical trial, where primary renal cell carcinomas were treated with 15 Gy of stereotactic body radiation therapy and then removed by nephrectomy 4 weeks afterward. In total, 50 to 60 samples underwent TCR beta sequencing: around 25 tumors plus 27 peripheral blood samples. Across all 50 or so samples, approximately 4,000,000 unique CDR3 nucleotide sequences, encoding about 2,700,000 unique CDR3 amino acid sequences, were identified. General study outcomes and caveats: With a single-armed trial design, the study had no way to address how radiation dose or scheduling affects the TCR repertoire. Because no pretreatment tumor biopsies were available, whether clonotypes were present in the tumor at baseline could not be determined. Top tumor clonotypes rose in blood from baseline to 2 weeks post-radiation, then contracted by 4 weeks, suggesting transient expansion of tumor-resident clones. Dynamics of the blood repertoire were not tracked past 4 weeks after treatment.

The clonotype originates from an older woman with renal cell carcinoma. The rearrangement joined TRBV19 to TRBJ1-4; the D segment cannot be called with confidence. The material was blood, obtained from a patient whose treatment included radiotherapy and nephrectomy. The CDR3 in this case is CASSISTVATNEKLFF. The DNA sequence reads TGTGCCAGTAGTATTTCGACGGTTGCAACTAATGAAAAACTGTTTTTT. Reference TRBV19 and TRBJ1-4 genes cover what lies past the CDR3, so the full variable domain is DGGITQSPKYLFRKEGQNVTLSCEQNLNHDAMYWYRQDPGQGLRLIYYSQIVNDFQKGDIAEGYSVSREKKESFPLTVTSAQKNPTAFYLCASSISTVATNEKLFFGSGTQLSVL.